Listed here are 16 T cell receptor beta chains from one sample, sequenced in a study of blood T cell repertoires in COVID-19. Generated by immunoSEQ multiplex PCR, the TCRdb table keeps only in-frame clones and is missing some. The profile shows a few hundred thousand clones, about 85% of them singletons. Sequencing was carried out using peripheral blood. These receptors originate from a woman of 80 years or more with active or convalescent COVID-19.

The gene calls are TRBV19 and TRBJ1-5; 11 bases are shared with TRBD1. The CDR3 spans 16 residues. Looked up from germline, CDR1 is LNHDA and CDR2 is SQIVND (reference sequence). V was clipped by 7 bases and J by 5 bases; unmatched bases: 10. CDR3 sequence (DNA): TGTGCCAGTATTCCTGGACAGGGGGCTATTTATCAGCCCCAGCATTTT. Translation gives CASIPGQGAIYQPQHF.

This chain uses TRBV3-1 (or the pseudogene TRBV3-2) with TRBJ2-1; 14 nucleotides align to TRBD2. There are 16 residues in the CDR3. With V trimmed by 5 bases and J by 7 bases, 7 bases remained unmatched. Germline assignment: CDR1 LGHDT and CDR2 YNNKEL (reference sequence). Written as DNA, the CDR3 is TGTGCCAGCAGCACAGCCCGACTAGCGGGGGGGAATGAGCAGTTCTTC. Its translation is CASSTARLAGGNEQFF.

V and J are TRBV19 and TRBJ2-3, with D hard to call. The ends were cut back, 11 bases at V and 0 bases at J, with 12 bases in the middle. CDR3 length equals 13 residues. In germline, CDR1 is LNHDA, CDR2 SQIVND (reference sequence). The CDR3 spells CAVSPRSTDTQYF. The CDR3 nucleotides are TGTGCCGTGAGCCCCCGAAGCACAGATACGCAGTATTTT.

The rearrangement joins TRBV11-3 to TRBJ2-7; 12 bases line up with TRBD1. This CDR3 contains 15 residues. V was clipped by 7 bases and J by 7 bases; unmatched bases: 11. CDR1 is SGHNT and CDR2 is YENEEA in the germline V gene. This chain's CDR3 is CASTNRDRGLREQYF. In DNA, the CDR3 is TGTGCCAGCACCAACCGGGACAGGGGGCTTCGGGAGCAGTACTTC.

This clone was seen more than once but under ten times. V is TRBV7-2 and J is TRBJ1-4; D call uncertain. Germline CDR1 and CDR2: SGHTA and FQGNSA. The CDR3 runs 13 residues. The V end was cut by 3 bases, the J end by 7 bases, with 9 bases between. CDR3 protein: CASSFSFGEKLFF. The CDR3 region has the DNA TGTGCCAGCAGCTTTAGTTTTGGTGAAAAACTGTTTTTT.

This clone came up once. V and J are TRBV27 and TRBJ2-3, with 15 bases aligning to TRBD2. The CDR3 contains 17 residues. With V trimmed by 5 bases and J by 2 bases, 5 bases remained unmatched. The V gene's germline CDR1 is MNHEY and CDR2 SMNVEV (reference sequence). The CDR3 coding sequence is TGTGCCAGCAGTACCGGACTAGCGGGAGGGTTCACAGATACGCAGTATTTT. Translated, it gives CASSTGLAGGFTDTQYF.

The chain combines TRBV4-3 with TRBJ2-5; TRBD1 is a possible D gene (7 bases). Deletions cut 4 bases from V and 3 bases from J, with 27 bases between. The CDR3 length is 19 residues. Germline CDR1 reads LGHNA; CDR2 reads YSLEER. CDR3 DNA sequence: TGCGCCAGCAGCCCGCGTTGGGGGGCACAGGGGAGAATTAAAGAGACCCAGTACTTC. Translating it yields CASSPRWGAQGRIKETQYF.

The gene calls are TRBV7-2 and TRBJ2-1; 10 nucleotides align to TRBD2. Looked up from germline, CDR1 is SGHTA and CDR2 is FQGNSA. With V trimmed by 0 bases and J by 7 bases, 6 bases remained unmatched. CDR3 length: 16 amino acids. The CDR3 loop is CASSLALGLAWNEQFF. In nucleotides, the CDR3 is TGTGCCAGCAGCTTAGCGTTGGGACTAGCGTGGAATGAGCAGTTCTTC.

The chain joins TRBV7-3 to TRBJ2-3, with 14 bases lining up with TRBD2. This CDR3 has 19 residues. V shed 2 bases, J shed 6 bases, and the junction held 13 bases outside the gene matches. The germline CDR1 and CDR2 sequences are SGHTA and FQGTGA. DNA for the CDR3: TGTGCCAGCAGCTTATACCCAGGACCCGGGACTAGCGGGGGTGATACGCAGTATTTT. Its protein product is CASSLYPGPGTSGGDTQYF.

The rearrangement uses TRBV7-8 and TRBJ2-7, with D possibly being TRBD1 (6 bases). Per the germline V gene, CDR1 is SGHVS and CDR2 is FQNEAQ. CDR3 length equals 14 residues. Trimming shortened V by 5 bases and J by 3 bases, and 14 bases separated the two germline ends. CDR3 DNA: TGTGCCAGCAGCATCAGCAGGGGTGGCTACGAGCAGTACTTC. Translating gives CASSISRGGYEQYF.

A few counts support this clone. The chain uses TRBV6-5 and TRBJ2-7; 8 bases map to TRBD2. The CDR3 contains 15 residues. Germline CDR1 MNHEY, CDR2 SVGAGI. The V gene end was trimmed by 2 bases and the J gene end by 7 bases; junction bases not matched to a gene: 10. The CDR3 nucleotides read TGTGCCAGCAGTTACAGGGTCGGGGGGGTACGTGAGCAGTACTTC. It specifies CASSYRVGGVREQYF.

The rearrangement links TRBV3-1 (or the pseudogene TRBV3-2) to TRBJ2-5, with 11 nucleotides matching TRBD1. The V gene's germline CDR1 is LGHDT and CDR2 YNNKEL (reference sequence). V was pared by 4 bases and J by 3 bases, with 7 bases of the junction left unmatched. The CDR3 consists of 16 residues. The CDR3 DNA is TGTGCCAGCAGCCCGGGGACAGGGGGTGTGAAAGAGACCCAGTACTTC. It is translated as CASSPGTGGVKETQYF.

This chain connects TRBV5-1 to TRBJ2-5, with TRBD2 matching 9 bases. Per germline, CDR1 SGHRS and CDR2 YFSETQ. Germline trimming cut 4 bases from V and 2 bases from J; bases unmatched to any gene: 6. The CDR3 contains 15 residues. CDR3 coding DNA: TGCGCCAGCAGCGCCGGGACTAGCACTCAAGAGACCCAGTACTTC. This gives the protein CASSAGTSTQETQYF.

The chain recombines TRBV7-3 with TRBJ2-1; TRBD2 aligns across 10 bases. The germline CDR1 and CDR2 sequences are SGHTA and FQGTGA. This CDR3 spans 15 amino acids. Trimming cost V 4 bases and J 9 bases; bases outside gene matches: 9. The CDR3 region has the DNA TGTGCCAGCAGCTACCGCCCTAGCGGGAGTGGTGAGCAGTTCTTC. Protein: CASSYRPSGSGEQFF.

V gene TRBV11-3 combines with J gene TRBJ2-3, with TRBD2 identical over 8 bases. V dropped 5 bases and J dropped 2; count of bases not matched to a gene: 6. CDR3 length: 15 amino acids. CDR1 and CDR2 (germline): SGHNT, YENEEA. CDR3 sequence (DNA): TGTGCCAGCAGCCTTAGCGGGACACACACAGATACGCAGTATTTT. This translates into CASSLSGTHTDTQYF.

V and J are TRBV30 and TRBJ2-5, with D possibly matching TRBD2 (6 bases). V lost 4 bases and J lost 0, with 15 bases in between. The CDR3 is made up of 15 amino acids. CDR1 is GTSNPN, CDR2 SVGIG, per germline (reference sequence). CDR3 sequence (DNA): TGTGCCTGGAATAGCCCCGGGGGTGACCAAGAGACCCAGTACTTC. This gives the protein CAWNSPGGDQETQYF. Using reference TRBV30 and TRBJ2-5 for the parts outside the CDR3, the full variable domain is SQTIHQWPATLVQPVGSPLSLECTVEGTSNPNLYWYRQAAGRGLQLLFYSVGIGQISSEVPQNLSASRPQDRQFILSSKKLLLSDSGFYLCAWNSPGGDQETQYFGPGTRLLVL.